A single sample is the source of the 2 T cell receptor beta chains below, sequenced in a study of identical twins (dated by TCRdb to the mid-2010s). The library was generated by 5' RACE. This sample was sequenced with an Illumina HiSeq 2000. TCRdb reprocessed the public reads (quality trimming at Q25 with fastp, clone calling with MiXCR) and kept in-frame beta chains. Rows are combined by CDR3 protein, so each entry shows the most common genes and DNA. This sample gives 1.5 million to 2 million distinct CDR3 sequences in total; less than 35% of them show up just once. The top ten hold roughly 0.3% of the sample. The specimen was cord blood. All receptors come from a newborn girl in good health.

J is TRBJ2-4 and V is TRBV5-1, with TRBD1 as a possible D gene (6 bases). V lost 4 bases and J lost 0, with 14 bases in between. This CDR3 region has 16 residues. Germline V gene data show CDR1 as SGHRS and CDR2 as YFSETQ. The CDR3 is CASSEGQPVAKNIQYF. Here the CDR3 DNA reads TGCGCCAGCAGCGAGGGACAACCCGTAGCCAAAAACATTCAGTACTTC.

The chain uses TRBV29-1 and TRBJ2-1; D might be TRBD2 (5 bases). The CDR3 is 15 residues long. The V end lost 3 bases, the J end lost 2 bases, and 14 bases lay between the germline ends. Germline V gene sequence: CDR1 SQVTM, CDR2 ANQGSEA. The CDR3: CSVERRGNPYNEQFF. DNA for the CDR3: TGCAGCGTTGAGAGGCGAGGGAACCCCTACAATGAGCAGTTCTTC.